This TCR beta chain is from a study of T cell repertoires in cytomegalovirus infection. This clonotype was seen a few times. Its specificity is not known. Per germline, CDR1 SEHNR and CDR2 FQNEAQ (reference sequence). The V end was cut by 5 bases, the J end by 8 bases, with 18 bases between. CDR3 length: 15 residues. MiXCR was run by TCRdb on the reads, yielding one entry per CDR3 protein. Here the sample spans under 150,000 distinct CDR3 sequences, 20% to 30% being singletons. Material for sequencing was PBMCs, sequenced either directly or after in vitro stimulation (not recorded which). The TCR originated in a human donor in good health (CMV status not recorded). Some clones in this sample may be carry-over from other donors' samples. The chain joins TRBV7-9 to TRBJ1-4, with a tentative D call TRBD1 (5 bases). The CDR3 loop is CASSLGTADGEKLFF. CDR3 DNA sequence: TGTGCCAGCAGCCTAGGGACCGCCGATGGAGAAAAACTGTTTTTT.